This T cell receptor beta chain was identified during a study of shared T cell receptors in the human thymus (dated by TCRdb to about 2021). Regarding the study in general: The study examined how self-reactive, shared T-cell receptor alpha chains are generated in the human thymus.

As to this clone: What antigen it recognizes has not been identified. Base qualities are not recorded, but no much larger clone differs from it by a single base.

Trimming removed 3 bases from V and 5 bases from J, leaving 18 bases between the germline ends. From the cysteine through the phenylalanine, the CDR3 covers 15 amino acids. Solely the CDR3 DNA is kept, with 45 bases framed from the first base. CDR1 and CDR2 are drawn from the germline V gene (reference sequence): SGHKS, YYEKEE. The library was obtained by the immunoSEQ multiplex PCR assay. TCRdb re-hosts the immuneACCESS table, in-frame sequences only. Its copies lack some clones; in the studies checked, an unresolved V gene accounts for under half of them, and the cause for the rest is not known. This sample holds 500,000 to 750,000 clones; roughly 90% were observed only once. Around 0.01% of the sample rests with the top ten. The same data also went into a second study, on human thymus T cells. That second publication adds: Donors were immunologically healthy infants undergoing open corrective cardiac surgery for congenital heart defects in Finland. Thymus tissue was obtained as surgical resects removed during corrective cardiac surgery. V and J gene segment usage appeared biased in both thymic and peripheral blood repertoires. Highly overlapping thymic TCR repertoires among unrelated individuals were reported in the related research. The study described the TCR alpha and beta repertoires in under ten infant thymus samples and four matching peripheral blood samples. The cohort included several male and a couple of female infants, with donor ages spanning 7 to 244 days. Thymocytes were freed from the tissue by mechanical means and kept at -70 degrees C as pellets of roughly 9-30 million cells. A QIAsymphony instrument was used to extract genomic DNA from the frozen cell pellets. TCRB and TCRAD loci were amplified from a standardized quantity of quality-controlled genomic DNA using the immunoSEQ multiplex PCR assay. The amplicons covered the V(D)J region and were long enough to include the CDR3 and to identify the V and J genes. The commercial immunoSEQ service was used to sequence amplicons on an Illumina platform. Primer bias and sequencing errors were corrected as previously described, and TCRAD and TCRB were defined on the basis of the IMGT database. Repertoires were analysed with immunoSEQ Analyzer 3.0 and VDJTools, covering basic statistics, V/J segment usage, diversity estimates, rarefaction and pairwise overlap. Diversity was estimated with Chao1, ChaoE, Efron-Thisted, Shannon and inverse Simpson indices, and also on datasets down-sampled to the smallest sample. Repertoire overlap was assessed by strict matching of CDR3 nucleotide sequence, V gene and J gene, and clustering was done by Jaccard-based multidimensional scaling. Thymus samples yielded on average approximately 840,000 unique TCRB clonotypes, compared with 80,000 to 95,000 from blood samples.

The source is a boy in the first two years of life with a congenital heart defect. Donor details come from another sample of the same person, matched by shared clones. Sequencing used thymocytes. The sequence links TRBV5-5 to TRBJ2-7, and perhaps TRBD2 as D gene, on 6 matching bases. CDR3 sequence: CASSSSSGGSNEQYF. The sequenced DNA is TGTGCCAGCAGCTCGTCCTCCGGGGGTTCGAACGAGCAGTACTTC.